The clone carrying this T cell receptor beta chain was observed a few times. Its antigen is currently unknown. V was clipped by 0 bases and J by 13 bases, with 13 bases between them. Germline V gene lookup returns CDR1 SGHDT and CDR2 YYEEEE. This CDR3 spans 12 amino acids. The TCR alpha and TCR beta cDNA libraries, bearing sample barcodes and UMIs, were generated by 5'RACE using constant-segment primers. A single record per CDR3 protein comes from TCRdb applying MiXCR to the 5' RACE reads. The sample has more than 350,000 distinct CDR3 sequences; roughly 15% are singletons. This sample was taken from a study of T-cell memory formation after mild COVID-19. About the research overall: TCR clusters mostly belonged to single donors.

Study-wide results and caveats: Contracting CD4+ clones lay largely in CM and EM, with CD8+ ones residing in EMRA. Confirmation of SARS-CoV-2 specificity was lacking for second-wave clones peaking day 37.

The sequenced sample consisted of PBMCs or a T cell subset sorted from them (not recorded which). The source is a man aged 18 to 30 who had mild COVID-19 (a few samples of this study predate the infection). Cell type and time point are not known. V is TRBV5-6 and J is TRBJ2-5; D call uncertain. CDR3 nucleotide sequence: TGTGCCAGCAGCTTGGCTATAGGGCCAGCGTACTTC. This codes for CASSLAIGPAYF.